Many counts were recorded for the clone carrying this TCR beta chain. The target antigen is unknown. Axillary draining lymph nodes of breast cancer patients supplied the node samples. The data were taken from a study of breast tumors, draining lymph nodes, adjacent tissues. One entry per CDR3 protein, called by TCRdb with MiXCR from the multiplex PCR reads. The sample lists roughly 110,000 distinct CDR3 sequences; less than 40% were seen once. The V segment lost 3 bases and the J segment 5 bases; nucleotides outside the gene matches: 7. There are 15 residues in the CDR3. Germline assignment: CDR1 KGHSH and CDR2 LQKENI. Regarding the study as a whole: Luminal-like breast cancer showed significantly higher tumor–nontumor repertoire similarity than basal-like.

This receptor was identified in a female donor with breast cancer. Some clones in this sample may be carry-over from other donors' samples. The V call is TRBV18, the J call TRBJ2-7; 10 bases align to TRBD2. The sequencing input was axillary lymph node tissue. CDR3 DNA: TGTGCCAGCTCACCTCTAGCGGGAGTCTATAACGAGCAGTACTTC. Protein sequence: CASSPLAGVYNEQYF.